These T cell receptor beta chains were read from a single sample in a study of sequential checkpoint blockade in melanoma. Produced via immunoSEQ multiplex PCR; TCRdb's table is partial and in-frame only. The data contain about 40,000 clones, 86% of them seen just once; the ten biggest clones take up approximately 12%. The specimen comprised CD8+ T cells sorted from blood (inferred from file names), sampled from a patient given nivolumab and ipilimumab in sequence. The receptor set was obtained from a human donor with melanoma. CDR3s include the opening cysteine and the closing phenylalanine or tryptophan. The order of the fields is CDR3 protein, CDR3 DNA, clone size, V gene, J gene, D gene. The D gene is left open where the match is weak. Size is stated for part of the rows, as once, few or many counts, or as a class when the clone is expanded.

cdr3_aa: CASGTSKNEQFF
cdr3_nt: TGTGCCAGCGGGACTAGTAAGAATGAGCAGTTCTTC
clone_size: .
v_call: TRBV9
j_call: TRBJ2-1
d_call: TRBD2

cdr3_aa: CASTLLQGLYTEAFF
cdr3_nt: TGTGCCAGCACCCTTCTACAGGGGCTCTACACTGAAGCTTTCTTT
clone_size: once
v_call: TRBV9
j_call: TRBJ1-1
d_call: TRBD1

cdr3_aa: CASSQSGRSSSYEQYF
cdr3_nt: TGTGCCAGCAGCCAGAGCGGGAGGAGTAGCTCCTACGAGCAGTACTTC
clone_size: .
v_call: TRBV9
j_call: TRBJ2-7
d_call: TRBD2

cdr3_aa: CASSLSTQGGYTGELFF
cdr3_nt: TGTGCCAGCAGCTTGAGTACGCAGGGAGGTTACACCGGGGAGCTGTTTTTT
clone_size: .
v_call: TRBV5-6
j_call: TRBJ2-2
d_call: .

cdr3_aa: CASSQVGSGLDTDTQYF
cdr3_nt: TGTGCCAGCAGCCAAGTTGGTTCAGGACTAGACACAGATACGCAGTATTTT
clone_size: once
v_call: TRBV4-2
j_call: TRBJ2-3
d_call: TRBD2

cdr3_aa: CASSLSKQGRTYEQYF
cdr3_nt: TGTGCCAGCAGTTTATCGAAACAGGGGCGTACCTACGAGCAGTACTTC
clone_size: once
v_call: TRBV27
j_call: TRBJ2-7
d_call: TRBD1

cdr3_aa: CASSPRISSNNEQFF
cdr3_nt: TGTGCCAGCAGCCCGAGAATTAGTTCCAACAATGAGCAGTTCTTC
clone_size: once
v_call: TRBV4-2
j_call: TRBJ2-1
d_call: .

cdr3_aa: CASSLWGQGAFVSGNTIYF
cdr3_nt: TGTGCCAGCAGCTTATGGGGACAGGGGGCCTTCGTTTCTGGAAACACCATATATTTT
clone_size: few
v_call: TRBV7-2
j_call: TRBJ1-3
d_call: TRBD1

cdr3_aa: CASSSGGGEQYF
cdr3_nt: TGTGCCAGCAGTTCCGGAGGAGGCGAGCAGTACTTC
clone_size: .
v_call: TRBV7-9
j_call: TRBJ2-7
d_call: .

cdr3_aa: CASSLNRGLDETQYF
cdr3_nt: TGTGCCAGCAGCTTAAACAGGGGGCTCGATGAGACCCAGTACTTC
clone_size: .
v_call: TRBV11-2
j_call: TRBJ2-5
d_call: TRBD1

cdr3_aa: CAWSNQGYNEQFF
cdr3_nt: TGTGCCTGGAGTAATCAGGGGTACAATGAGCAGTTCTTC
clone_size: .
v_call: TRBV30
j_call: TRBJ2-1
d_call: .

cdr3_aa: CASSFGLANEKLFF
cdr3_nt: TGTGCCAGCAGCTTCGGGTTGGCTAATGAAAAACTGTTTTTT
clone_size: .
v_call: TRBV5-8
j_call: TRBJ1-4
d_call: .

cdr3_aa: CASSPAAGQARVAFF
cdr3_nt: TGTGCCAGCAGCCCCGCTGCCGGACAGGCCCGTGTAGCTTTCTTT
clone_size: .
v_call: TRBV7-9
j_call: TRBJ1-1
d_call: TRBD1

cdr3_aa: CASSSGTVLQPQHF
cdr3_nt: TGTGCCAGCAGCTCAGGGACAGTCCTTCAGCCCCAGCATTTT
clone_size: .
v_call: TRBV7-9
j_call: TRBJ1-5
d_call: TRBD1

cdr3_aa: CASSTPGQAPESGQPQHF
cdr3_nt: TGTGCCAGTAGTACTCCCGGACAGGCGCCTGAGTCGGGTCAGCCCCAGCATTTT
clone_size: .
v_call: TRBV19
j_call: TRBJ1-5
d_call: TRBD1

cdr3_aa: CASSHRTGTNTEAFF
cdr3_nt: TGCGCCAGCAGCCACCGGACAGGGACGAACACTGAAGCTTTCTTT
clone_size: .
v_call: TRBV4-3
j_call: TRBJ1-1
d_call: TRBD1

cdr3_aa: CASSSGRVAGAFTDTQYF
cdr3_nt: TGTGCCAGCAGCTCGGGAAGAGTTGCGGGAGCATTCACAGATACGCAGTATTTT
clone_size: .
v_call: TRBV7-8
j_call: TRBJ2-3
d_call: TRBD2

cdr3_aa: CATGTDLYGYTF
cdr3_nt: TGTGCCACCGGGACAGATCTCTATGGCTACACCTTC
clone_size: .
v_call: TRBV27
j_call: TRBJ1-2
d_call: TRBD1

cdr3_aa: CASSQGLAGVYEQYF
cdr3_nt: TGTGCCAGCAGCCAAGGACTAGCGGGAGTGTACGAGCAGTACTTC
clone_size: .
v_call: TRBV7-8
j_call: TRBJ2-7
d_call: TRBD2

cdr3_aa: CASSFKFSGGKQGHEQYF
cdr3_nt: TGCGCCAGCAGCTTTAAGTTTTCTGGGGGAAAACAGGGCCACGAGCAGTACTTC
clone_size: .
v_call: TRBV5-1
j_call: TRBJ2-7
d_call: .

cdr3_aa: CASSQAASGSTGELFF
cdr3_nt: TGCGCCAGCAGCCAAGCTGCTAGCGGGAGCACCGGGGAGCTGTTTTTT
clone_size: .
v_call: TRBV4-3
j_call: TRBJ2-2
d_call: TRBD2

cdr3_aa: CASSVQGRDGYTF
cdr3_nt: TGTGCCAGCAGTGTCCAGGGGAGGGATGGCTACACCTTC
clone_size: .
v_call: TRBV6-5
j_call: TRBJ1-2
d_call: .

cdr3_aa: CASSDPQGAVNNEQFF
cdr3_nt: TGTGCCAGCAGTGATCCCCAGGGGGCGGTAAACAATGAGCAGTTCTTC
clone_size: .
v_call: TRBV25-1
j_call: TRBJ2-1
d_call: TRBD1

cdr3_aa: CASSFTGGELFF
cdr3_nt: TGCGCCAGCAGCTTCACTGGCGGGGAGCTGTTTTTT
clone_size: .
v_call: TRBV5-1
j_call: TRBJ2-2
d_call: .

cdr3_aa: CASTPVSPYTGELFF
cdr3_nt: TGTGCCAGCACCCCGGTTAGCCCGTACACCGGGGAGCTGTTTTTT
clone_size: .
v_call: TRBV28
j_call: TRBJ2-2
d_call: .

cdr3_aa: CASSVEPGLTYNEQFF
cdr3_nt: TGTGCCAGCAGCGTAGAGCCAGGATTAACCTACAATGAGCAGTTCTTC
clone_size: .
v_call: TRBV9
j_call: TRBJ2-1
d_call: .

cdr3_aa: CASSFLQASSYNEQFF
cdr3_nt: TGTGCCAGCAGTTTCCTCCAAGCAAGCTCCTACAATGAGCAGTTCTTC
clone_size: .
v_call: TRBV27
j_call: TRBJ2-1
d_call: .

cdr3_aa: CASSPGGGRALGGELFF
cdr3_nt: TGTGCCAGCAGCCCAGGGGGCGGGAGGGCCCTCGGCGGGGAGCTGTTTTTT
clone_size: .
v_call: TRBV9
j_call: TRBJ2-2
d_call: .

cdr3_aa: CASSRDRGKNTEAFF
cdr3_nt: TGTGCCAGCAGCCGGGACAGGGGGAAAAACACTGAAGCTTTCTTT
clone_size: few
v_call: TRBV7-6
j_call: TRBJ1-1
d_call: TRBD1

cdr3_aa: CASSYSTGGEKLFF
cdr3_nt: TGTGCCAGCAGTTACTCGACAGGTGGAGAAAAACTGTTTTTT
clone_size: .
v_call: TRBV6-5
j_call: TRBJ1-4
d_call: .

cdr3_aa: CASKGGHNQPQHF
cdr3_nt: TGTGCCAGTAAGGGCGGACATAATCAGCCCCAGCATTTT
clone_size: .
v_call: TRBV19
j_call: TRBJ1-5
d_call: .

cdr3_aa: CASSPETGGFNQPQHF
cdr3_nt: TGCGCCAGCAGCCCAGAAACGGGGGGGTTTAACCAGCCCCAGCATTTT
clone_size: .
v_call: TRBV4-1
j_call: TRBJ1-5
d_call: .

cdr3_aa: CATSSYRTSRLQFF
cdr3_nt: TGTGCCACCAGCAGCTACCGGACTAGCCGGTTGCAGTTCTTC
clone_size: medium-sized
v_call: TRBV15
j_call: TRBJ2-1
d_call: TRBD2

cdr3_aa: CASSLAGVGELFF
cdr3_nt: TGCGCCAGCAGTCTTGCGGGGGTCGGGGAGCTGTTTTTT
clone_size: .
v_call: TRBV4-1
j_call: TRBJ2-2
d_call: TRBD2

cdr3_aa: CASRPFEGDTYEQYF
cdr3_nt: TGTGCCAGCAGGCCGTTTGAGGGGGACACCTACGAGCAGTACTTC
clone_size: .
v_call: TRBV28
j_call: TRBJ2-7
d_call: .

cdr3_aa: CASSFPPAGNTIYF
cdr3_nt: TGTGCCAGCAGCTTCCCCCCAGCTGGAAACACCATATATTTT
clone_size: .
v_call: TRBV5-8
j_call: TRBJ1-3
d_call: .

cdr3_aa: CASSEDRVRSYNEQFF
cdr3_nt: TGTGCCAGCTCAGAAGACAGGGTTAGATCCTACAATGAGCAGTTCTTC
clone_size: .
v_call: TRBV18
j_call: TRBJ2-1
d_call: TRBD1